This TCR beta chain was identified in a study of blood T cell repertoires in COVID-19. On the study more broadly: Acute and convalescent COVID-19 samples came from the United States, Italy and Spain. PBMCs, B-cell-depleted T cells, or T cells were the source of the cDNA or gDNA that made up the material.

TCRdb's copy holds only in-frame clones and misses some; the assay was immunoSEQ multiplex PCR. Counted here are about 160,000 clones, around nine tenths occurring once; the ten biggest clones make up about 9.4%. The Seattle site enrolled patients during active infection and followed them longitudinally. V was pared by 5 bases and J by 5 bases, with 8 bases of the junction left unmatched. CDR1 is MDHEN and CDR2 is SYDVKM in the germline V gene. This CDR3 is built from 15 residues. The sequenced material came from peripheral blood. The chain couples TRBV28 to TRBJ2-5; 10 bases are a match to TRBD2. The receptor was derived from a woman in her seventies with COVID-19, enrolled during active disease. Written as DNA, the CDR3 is TGTGCCAGCAGTGTACAGCGGGGGGGCCGCGAGACCCAGTACTTC. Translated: CASSVQRGGRETQYF.